This T cell receptor beta chain was retrieved from a study of shared clonotypes between healthy human individuals. The protocol was immunoSEQ multiplex PCR, while the TCRdb copy is restricted to in-frame clones and leaves out a portion. This sample has approximately 740,000 clones, with roughly 70% found just once. V shed 6 bases and J shed 1 base, with 10 bases lying between them. The germline V gene encodes CDR1 KGHSH and CDR2 LQKENI. This CDR3 comprises 13 residues. The origin of this receptor is a woman aged 25 to 39 in good health. The V and J genes are TRBV18 and TRBJ2-7, with D tentatively TRBD1 (5 bases). What was sequenced was memory CD4+ T cells sorted from blood. Documented subset: CD45RA-negative fraction. The CDR3 here is CASSPTVSYEQYF. The CDR3 DNA reads TGTGCCAGCTCGCCGACAGTTTCCTACGAGCAGTACTTC.